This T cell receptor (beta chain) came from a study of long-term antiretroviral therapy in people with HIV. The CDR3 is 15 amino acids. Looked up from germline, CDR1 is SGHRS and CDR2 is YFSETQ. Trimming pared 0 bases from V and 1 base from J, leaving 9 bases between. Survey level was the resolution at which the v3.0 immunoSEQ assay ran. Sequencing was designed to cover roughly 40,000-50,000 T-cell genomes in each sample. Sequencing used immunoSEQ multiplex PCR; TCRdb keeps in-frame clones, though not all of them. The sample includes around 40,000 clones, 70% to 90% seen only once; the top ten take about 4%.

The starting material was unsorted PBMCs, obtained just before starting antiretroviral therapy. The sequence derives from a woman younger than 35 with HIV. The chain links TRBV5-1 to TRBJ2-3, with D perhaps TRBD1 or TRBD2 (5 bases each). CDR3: CASSLEGRGTDTQYF. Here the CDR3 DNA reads TGCGCCAGCAGCTTGGAGGGGCGGGGCACAGATACGCAGTATTTT.